This TCR beta chain was recovered during a study of response to subunit inactivated influenza vaccine. The study, taken as a whole, reports: Authors suggested few new T cells are recruited by each seasonal influenza vaccination.

This CDR3 region has 18 residues. Germline-derived CDR1 and CDR2 are LGHNA and YSLEER. V lost 0 bases to trimming and J lost 1 base, with 18 bases between them. One entry per CDR3 protein, called by TCRdb with MiXCR from the RT-PCR reads. Among hundreds of thousands of distinct CDR3 sequences listed, about 25% were seen once. This clonotype was seen only a few times. Its target is not known. The rearrangement links TRBV4-3 to TRBJ1-2, with D maybe TRBD1 (6 bases). The receptor comes from a man between 45 and 60 years old who received an inactivated influenza vaccine. The starting material was CD4+ T cells sorted from PBMCs, obtained less than 6 days after vaccination. The CDR3 sequence: CASSQDLSRGALNYGYTF. CDR3 nucleotides: TGCGCCAGCAGCCAAGATCTTTCCAGGGGAGCCCTTAACTATGGCTACACCTTC.